Listed below are T cell receptor beta chains from one sample, sequenced in a study of blood T cell repertoires in COVID-19. Using immunoSEQ multiplex PCR, the repertoire was profiled, and TCRdb retains in-frame clones only, with some absent. The repertoire holds tens of thousands of clones, with around 80% as singletons. The specimen was peripheral blood. These TCRs come from a man aged 45-65 years with COVID-19, enrolled during active disease. The CDR3 runs from the conserved cysteine through the conserved F or W. The D gene is left open where the match is weak. For some rows the clone size is stated as once, few or many, or as a class when expanded; others skip it.

d_gene	v_gene	j_gene	abundance	CDR3aa	CDR3nt
TRBD1	TRBV18	TRBJ1-2	.	CASSRDRGGYGYTF	TGTGCCAGCTCAAGAGACAGGGGAGGCTATGGCTACACCTTC
TRBD1	TRBV19	TRBJ2-2	.	CASSIEDRGRAGELFF	TGTGCCAGTAGTATAGAAGACAGGGGGAGAGCCGGGGAGCTGTTTTTT
.	TRBV7-8	TRBJ2-3	many	CASSFLGGGKQYF	TGTGCCAGCAGCTTCTTAGGGGGCGGGAAGCAGTATTTT
TRBD2	TRBV4-1	TRBJ2-1	.	CASSQERAGAYNEQFF	TGCGCCAGCAGCCAAGAGCGGGCGGGGGCCTACAATGAGCAGTTCTTC
.	TRBV11-1	TRBJ2-7	.	CASSYRPTQAYEQYF	TGTGCCAGCAGCTATCGCCCGACTCAAGCCTACGAGCAGTACTTC
.	TRBV30	TRBJ1-1	.	CAWSVSSNTEAFF	TGTGCCTGGAGTGTTAGCTCAAACACTGAAGCTTTCTTT
.	TRBV27	TRBJ2-1	.	CASRKDNPNEQFF	TGTGCCAGCAGAAAGGACAATCCTAATGAGCAGTTCTTC
TRBD1	TRBV5-6	TRBJ2-1	.	CASSSGQDEQFF	TGTGCCAGCAGCTCGGGACAGGATGAGCAGTTCTTC
.	TRBV15	TRBJ2-5	.	CATSAQGYGVWETQYF	TGTGCCACCAGCGCCCAGGGGTACGGCGTATGGGAGACCCAGTACTTC
.	TRBV4-1	TRBJ1-4	.	CASSQSLGRREKLFF	TGCGCCAGCAGCCAATCCCTCGGAAGGAGGGAAAAACTGTTTTTT
TRBD1	TRBV10-3	TRBJ2-3	.	CAISDRQGAGDTQYF	TGTGCCATCAGTGATCGACAGGGGGCTGGAGATACGCAGTATTTT
TRBD2	TRBV11-2	TRBJ2-7	once	CASSSSSGGVSEQYF	TGTGCCAGCAGCTCCTCTAGCGGGGGGGTATCCGAGCAGTACTTC
.	TRBV2	TRBJ2-1	.	CASSGLADNEQFF	TGTGCCAGCAGTGGGCTAGCCGACAATGAGCAGTTCTTC
TRBD1	TRBV12-5	TRBJ2-7	.	CASGTPGTVPYEQYF	TGTGCTAGTGGTACCCCCGGGACAGTTCCCTACGAGCAGTACTTC
.	TRBV18	TRBJ1-1	.	CASSPGSGRRVRTEAFF	TGTGCCAGCTCACCAGGTTCAGGGAGGCGGGTGAGGACTGAAGCTTTCTTT
TRBD1	TRBV5-1	TRBJ1-3	.	CASSYGQVGDTIYF	TGCGCCAGCAGCTACGGACAGGTTGGGGACACCATATATTTT
.	TRBV27	TRBJ1-2	.	CASSSTTGLGYTF	TGTGCCAGCAGCTCTACGACAGGTTTAGGCTACACCTTC
TRBD1	TRBV4-2	TRBJ1-5	.	CASSQESGGHEPQHF	TGTGCCAGCAGCCAAGAATCAGGGGGACATGAGCCCCAGCATTTT
.	TRBV7-9	TRBJ2-1	.	CASSLGSAGYNEQFF	TGTGCCAGCAGCTTAGGGTCTGCCGGTTACAATGAGCAGTTCTTC
.	TRBV12-3/TRBV12-4	TRBJ2-7	.	CASSPGYEQYF	TGTGCCAGCAGCCCCGGCTACGAGCAGTACTTC
.	TRBV2	TRBJ1-3	.	CACSADSGNTIYF	TGTGCCTGCTCGGCGGACTCTGGAAACACCATATATTTT
.	TRBV11-2	TRBJ2-5	.	CASSLAGQIQETQYF	TGTGCCAGCAGCTTAGCTGGACAGATCCAAGAGACCCAGTACTTC
TRBD1	TRBV5-1	TRBJ2-2	.	CASSNGQGDHGELFF	TGCGCCAGCAGCAACGGACAGGGGGATCACGGGGAGCTGTTTTTT
TRBD2	TRBV3-1/TRBV3-2	TRBJ2-1	.	CASQAGEAYNEQFF	TGTGCCAGCCAAGCGGGGGAAGCCTACAATGAGCAGTTCTTC
TRBD1	TRBV9	TRBJ2-1	.	CASSVGAMAGGREQFF	TGTGCCAGCAGCGTAGGGGCAATGGCAGGGGGCCGTGAGCAGTTCTTC
.	TRBV7-2	TRBJ1-2	.	CASSFGQYGYTF	TGTGCCAGCAGCTTTGGACAATATGGCTACACCTTC
.	TRBV13	TRBJ2-7	.	CASSPTRGEQYF	TGTGCCAGCAGCCCTACCAGAGGGGAGCAGTACTTC
.	TRBV15	TRBJ1-2	.	CATSRAQGQGYTF	TGTGCCACCAGCAGAGCACAGGGTCAAGGCTACACCTTC
.	TRBV3-1/TRBV3-2	TRBJ1-2	few	CASSQNRVGGYTF	TGTGCCAGCAGCCAGAACAGGGTGGGTGGCTACACCTTC
.	TRBV3-1/TRBV3-2	TRBJ2-7	once	CASSQAFRAYEQYF	TGTGCCAGCAGCCAAGCTTTCAGGGCTTACGAGCAGTACTTC
TRBD1	TRBV13	TRBJ1-1	few	CASSTGQGKRAEAFF	TGTGCCAGCAGCACGGGACAGGGAAAGAGAGCTGAAGCTTTCTTT
TRBD2	TRBV6-5	TRBJ2-3	.	CASSYRGGGSTDTQYF	TGTGCCAGCAGTTACCGCGGCGGGGGTAGCACAGATACGCAGTATTTT
TRBD1	TRBV7-8	TRBJ2-7	.	CASSPWDRPYEQYF	TGTGCCAGCAGCCCGTGGGACAGGCCCTACGAGCAGTACTTC
TRBD1	TRBV5-6	TRBJ2-7	.	CASSSTGAEPYEQYF	TGTGCCAGCAGTTCGACAGGGGCTGAACCCTACGAGCAGTACTTC
.	TRBV15	TRBJ2-1	.	CATSRKVRTPRANEQFF	TGTGCCACCAGCAGAAAAGTTCGAACTCCGCGGGCGAATGAGCAGTTCTTC
TRBD1	TRBV18	TRBJ2-7	.	CASSLMRPGQFLYEQYF	TGTGCCAGCTCACTCATGAGGCCGGGACAGTTTCTTTACGAGCAGTACTTC